A selection of T cell receptor beta chains follows, all from one sample in a study of cytomegalovirus exposure and HLA in healthy donors. Here immunoSEQ multiplex PCR was the method, and the copy in TCRdb shows in-frame clones only, minus some. The sample carries about 180,000 clones, around 78% recorded once. The sequencing sample was made of PBMCs. These receptors originate from a man aged 18 to 29 in good health and CMV-seronegative. Both conserved end residues are part of each CDR3. D genes are given only for firm matches. Size tells how often a clone was seen (once, few, many) or the class of an expanded clone, and some rows leave it out.

V gene: TRBV11-2
D gene: TRBD2
clone size: NA
J gene: TRBJ2-5
CDR3 DNA: TGTGCCAGCAGCTTAGTAGCGGGGAGTCGGGAAGAGACCCAGTACTTC
CDR3 protein: CASSLVAGSREETQYF

V gene: TRBV9
D gene: TRBD1
clone size: NA
J gene: TRBJ1-1
CDR3 DNA: TGTGCCAGCAGCCCCAGGGACAGGAACACTGAAGCTTTCTTT
CDR3 protein: CASSPRDRNTEAFF

V gene: TRBV9
D gene: TRBD1
clone size: NA
J gene: TRBJ1-2
CDR3 DNA: TGTGCCAGCAGCCCAGGGGGCGACTATGGCTACACCTTC
CDR3 protein: CASSPGGDYGYTF

V gene: TRBV19
D gene: TRBD1
clone size: NA
J gene: TRBJ2-5
CDR3 DNA: TGTGCCAGTAGTACCGGGACAGGGGGCTGGGAGACCCAGTACTTC
CDR3 protein: CASSTGTGGWETQYF

V gene: TRBV5-5
D gene: TRBD1
clone size: once
J gene: TRBJ1-5
CDR3 DNA: TGTGCCAGCAGCCCCCTCTCCCGGGACAGGGTGGTACATCAGCCCCAGCATTTT
CDR3 protein: CASSPLSRDRVVHQPQHF

V gene: TRBV4-1
D gene: NA
clone size: NA
J gene: TRBJ2-3
CDR3 DNA: TGCGCCAGCAGCCAAGACCTAGTGGGGGCCACAGATACGCAGTATTTT
CDR3 protein: CASSQDLVGATDTQYF

V gene: TRBV2
D gene: NA
clone size: NA
J gene: TRBJ2-2
CDR3 DNA: TGTGCCACTCCGAGGGCCCACCCTGGGGGCCGGTGGACCGGGGAGCTGTTTTTT
CDR3 protein: CATPRAHPGGRWTGELFF

V gene: TRBV7-9
D gene: TRBD1
clone size: NA
J gene: TRBJ1-1
CDR3 DNA: TGTTCCAGCAGCCCAGGGACAGGGTTTATGAACACTGAAGCTTTCTTT
CDR3 protein: CSSSPGTGFMNTEAFF

V gene: TRBV6-1
D gene: TRBD1
clone size: NA
J gene: TRBJ1-1
CDR3 DNA: TGTGCCAGCAGTGTCGACAGGGCCGGGACCGAAGCTTTCTTT
CDR3 protein: CASSVDRAGTEAFF

V gene: TRBV9
D gene: NA
clone size: NA
J gene: TRBJ2-3
CDR3 DNA: TGTGCCAGCAGCGCCGCACAGGGCGATACGCAGTATTTT
CDR3 protein: CASSAAQGDTQYF

V gene: TRBV5-5
D gene: TRBD1
clone size: NA
J gene: TRBJ1-1
CDR3 DNA: TGTGCCAGCAGCTTCGAGTCGGTGGCAGGGGGATTGTTTGAAGCTTTCTTT
CDR3 protein: CASSFESVAGGLFEAFF

V gene: TRBV6-1
D gene: NA
clone size: few
J gene: TRBJ2-1
CDR3 DNA: TGTGCCAGCAGAGGAGGGATCTATGAGCAGTTCTTC
CDR3 protein: CASRGGIYEQFF

V gene: TRBV7-9
D gene: NA
clone size: NA
J gene: TRBJ1-2
CDR3 DNA: TGTGCCAGCAGCTTCCAGGGTCAAACTTCTTATGGCTACACCTTC
CDR3 protein: CASSFQGQTSYGYTF

V gene: TRBV28
D gene: TRBD1
clone size: NA
J gene: TRBJ1-1
CDR3 DNA: TGTGCCAGCAGTTTGCCAGGGGGGAACACTGAAGCTTTCTTT
CDR3 protein: CASSLPGGNTEAFF

V gene: TRBV6-1
D gene: NA
clone size: NA
J gene: TRBJ1-4
CDR3 DNA: TGTGCCAGCAGTGCCACAGCAAACATTAATGAAAAACTGTTTTTT
CDR3 protein: CASSATANINEKLFF

V gene: TRBV18
D gene: NA
clone size: once
J gene: TRBJ1-2
CDR3 DNA: TGTGCCAGCTCACAAACACAGGGAGGGGAGAACTATGGCTACACCTTC
CDR3 protein: CASSQTQGGENYGYTF

V gene: TRBV7-9
D gene: NA
clone size: NA
J gene: TRBJ1-2
CDR3 DNA: TGTGCCAGCAGCTTAGAACAGAGGAGCGGAGGCTACACCTTC
CDR3 protein: CASSLEQRSGGYTF

V gene: TRBV5-1
D gene: TRBD1
clone size: NA
J gene: TRBJ2-1
CDR3 DNA: TGCGCCAGCAGCTTGGGGGACAGATTACCCCCGGCCCACAATGAGCAGTTCTTC
CDR3 protein: CASSLGDRLPPAHNEQFF

V gene: TRBV5-8
D gene: TRBD1
clone size: NA
J gene: TRBJ2-7
CDR3 DNA: TGTGCCAGCAGCACTAGGGACAGGTCCTACGAGCAGTACTTC
CDR3 protein: CASSTRDRSYEQYF

V gene: TRBV19
D gene: TRBD1
clone size: NA
J gene: TRBJ1-1
CDR3 DNA: TGTGCCAGTAGTGTGGACCGGGACAGTGAAGCTTTCTTT
CDR3 protein: CASSVDRDSEAFF

V gene: TRBV5-1
D gene: NA
clone size: few
J gene: TRBJ1-1
CDR3 DNA: TGCGCCAGCAGCTACAGGGTGAACACTGAAGCTTTCTTT
CDR3 protein: CASSYRVNTEAFF

V gene: TRBV10-3
D gene: TRBD2
clone size: NA
J gene: TRBJ2-7
CDR3 DNA: TGTGCCATCAGTGAACAGACTAGCGGCTACGAGCAGTACTTC
CDR3 protein: CAISEQTSGYEQYF

V gene: TRBV5-4
D gene: NA
clone size: NA
J gene: TRBJ1-1
CDR3 DNA: TGTGCCAGCAGCTCAAGGGGGGGGAACACTGAAGCTTTCTTT
CDR3 protein: CASSSRGGNTEAFF

V gene: TRBV6-1
D gene: NA
clone size: NA
J gene: TRBJ1-1
CDR3 DNA: TGTGCCAGCAGTGAACCGTGGCAACGGAACCAGGGGCGAAACACTGAAGCTTTCTTT
CDR3 protein: CASSEPWQRNQGRNTEAFF

V gene: TRBV9
D gene: NA
clone size: NA
J gene: TRBJ1-1
CDR3 DNA: TGTGCCAGCAGCGGCCACGAGGGGAACACTGAAGCTTTCTTT
CDR3 protein: CASSGHEGNTEAFF

V gene: TRBV21-1
D gene: NA
clone size: NA
J gene: TRBJ2-7
CDR3 DNA: TGTGCCAGCAGCAAAGAACTCGGGGAGGGACCCGGTAGGATGTCCTGTCGATACGAGCAGTACTTC
CDR3 protein: CASSKELGEGPGRMSCRYEQYF

V gene: TRBV6-5
D gene: NA
clone size: few
J gene: TRBJ1-2
CDR3 DNA: TGTGCCAGCAGGCGACAGAACTATGGCTACACCTTC
CDR3 protein: CASRRQNYGYTF

V gene: TRBV6-1
D gene: TRBD1
clone size: NA
J gene: TRBJ2-5
CDR3 DNA: TGTGCCAGCACCGGCGACAGGGGTGATCAAGAGACCCAGTACTTC
CDR3 protein: CASTGDRGDQETQYF

V gene: TRBV30
D gene: NA
clone size: NA
J gene: TRBJ1-1
CDR3 DNA: TGTGCCTGGAGTGAGGGCAGGGTGAGCACTGAAGCTTTCTTT
CDR3 protein: CAWSEGRVSTEAFF

V gene: TRBV7-9
D gene: NA
clone size: few
J gene: TRBJ1-6
CDR3 DNA: TGTTCCAGCAGCTTACCGGGACTTAATTCACCCCTCCACTTT
CDR3 protein: CSSSLPGLNSPLHF

V gene: TRBV27
D gene: NA
clone size: NA
J gene: TRBJ1-4
CDR3 DNA: TGTGCCAGCAGTCCGGTGAGGGTTAATGAAAAACTGTTTTTT
CDR3 protein: CASSPVRVNEKLFF

V gene: TRBV5-4
D gene: TRBD1
clone size: NA
J gene: TRBJ2-7
CDR3 DNA: TGTGCCAGCAGCTTGGCAGGGGGACAGGGCCATGAGCAGTACTTC
CDR3 protein: CASSLAGGQGHEQYF

V gene: TRBV7-3
D gene: NA
clone size: once
J gene: TRBJ1-2
CDR3 DNA: TGTGCCAGCAGCTTCACCGGGAACTATGGCTACACCTTC
CDR3 protein: CASSFTGNYGYTF

V gene: TRBV9
D gene: NA
clone size: NA
J gene: TRBJ1-2
CDR3 DNA: TGTGCCAGCAGCGTACCGGGGGGTGGCTACACCTTC
CDR3 protein: CASSVPGGGYTF

V gene: TRBV28
D gene: TRBD1
clone size: once
J gene: TRBJ2-7
CDR3 DNA: TGTGCCAGCAGTTTCCCCGGGACAGCCTACGAGCAGTACTTC
CDR3 protein: CASSFPGTAYEQYF

V gene: TRBV2
D gene: NA
clone size: few
J gene: TRBJ1-4
CDR3 DNA: TGTGCCAGCAGGGCCGTAGGACAGAATCCTGAAAAACTGTTTTTT
CDR3 protein: CASRAVGQNPEKLFF

V gene: TRBV30
D gene: TRBD1
clone size: few
J gene: TRBJ2-7
CDR3 DNA: TGTGCCTGGAGTGGGGGACAGGGGTCCTACGAGCAGTACTTC
CDR3 protein: CAWSGGQGSYEQYF

V gene: TRBV5-1
D gene: TRBD1
clone size: NA
J gene: TRBJ1-1
CDR3 DNA: TGCGCCAGCAGAGACAGGGCCACGAACACTGAAGCTTTCTTT
CDR3 protein: CASRDRATNTEAFF

V gene: TRBV6-5
D gene: TRBD1
clone size: few
J gene: TRBJ2-7
CDR3 DNA: TGTGCCAGCAGGGACAGGGGGCCCCCATACGAGCAGTACTTC
CDR3 protein: CASRDRGPPYEQYF

V gene: TRBV10-3
D gene: TRBD1
clone size: NA
J gene: TRBJ1-5
CDR3 DNA: TGTACTACACAGGGGGAAGGTATACGAAGCAATCAGCCCCAGCATTTT
CDR3 protein: CTTQGEGIRSNQPQHF

V gene: TRBV5-1
D gene: NA
clone size: NA
J gene: TRBJ2-3
CDR3 DNA: TGCGCCAGCAGCTTGCGGCAGGCTGGGAGGACGCAGTATTTT
CDR3 protein: CASSLRQAGRTQYF

V gene: TRBV30
D gene: TRBD1
clone size: NA
J gene: TRBJ1-6
CDR3 DNA: TGTGCTTCTTGGGACAGGCTCTCCTATAATTCACCCCTCCACTTT
CDR3 protein: CASWDRLSYNSPLHF

V gene: TRBV5-4
D gene: TRBD1
clone size: NA
J gene: TRBJ1-2
CDR3 DNA: TGTGCCAGCAGCGCCCCGGGACAGGGAAATGGCTACACCTTC
CDR3 protein: CASSAPGQGNGYTF

V gene: TRBV6-5
D gene: NA
clone size: NA
J gene: TRBJ1-4
CDR3 DNA: TGTGCCAGCAGTTACTCTTTCGGCAGGGGCGAAAAACTGTTTTTT
CDR3 protein: CASSYSFGRGEKLFF

V gene: TRBV6-1
D gene: NA
clone size: NA
J gene: TRBJ2-7
CDR3 DNA: TGTGCCAGTCCGGGACAACGGGAGGTCGAGCAGTACTTC
CDR3 protein: CASPGQREVEQYF

V gene: TRBV7-2
D gene: NA
clone size: NA
J gene: TRBJ2-1
CDR3 DNA: TGTGCCAGCAGCACTCCGGGACTTCACAATGAGCAGTTCTTC
CDR3 protein: CASSTPGLHNEQFF

V gene: TRBV19
D gene: NA
clone size: NA
J gene: TRBJ1-1
CDR3 DNA: TGTGCCAGTAGTATAGGTAGGGGTAGGGACACTGAAGCTTTCTTT
CDR3 protein: CASSIGRGRDTEAFF

V gene: TRBV6-1
D gene: NA
clone size: NA
J gene: TRBJ2-1
CDR3 DNA: TGTGCCAGCACTTTCCGGCGGGGACCTTACAATGAGCAGTTCTTC
CDR3 protein: CASTFRRGPYNEQFF

V gene: TRBV6-6
D gene: NA
clone size: NA
J gene: TRBJ2-7
CDR3 DNA: TGTGCCAGCAGCCGGAGGGACAGCTCCTACGAGCAGTACTTC
CDR3 protein: CASSRRDSSYEQYF

V gene: TRBV19
D gene: TRBD2
clone size: NA
J gene: TRBJ2-5
CDR3 DNA: TGTGCCACCTCCCGCGGGGGAGAAGAGACCCAGTACTTC
CDR3 protein: CATSRGGEETQYF

V gene: TRBV29-1
D gene: NA
clone size: once
J gene: TRBJ1-2
CDR3 DNA: TGCAGCGTTCCGGAGAGCTTTAACTATGGCTACACCTTC
CDR3 protein: CSVPESFNYGYTF

V gene: TRBV4-3
D gene: NA
clone size: NA
J gene: TRBJ1-4
CDR3 DNA: TGCGCCAGCAGCCCTTTAAGTGTGGGAGCAACTAATGAAAAACTGTTTTTT
CDR3 protein: CASSPLSVGATNEKLFF

V gene: TRBV7-3
D gene: NA
clone size: NA
J gene: TRBJ1-1
CDR3 DNA: TGTGCCAGCAGCTTAAATACTGGCACTGAAGCTTTCTTT
CDR3 protein: CASSLNTGTEAFF

V gene: TRBV2
D gene: NA
clone size: few
J gene: TRBJ2-1
CDR3 DNA: TGTGCCAGCAGTCCCCGGGACACTGAGCAGTTCTTC
CDR3 protein: CASSPRDTEQFF

V gene: TRBV6-5
D gene: NA
clone size: NA
J gene: TRBJ1-2
CDR3 DNA: TGTGCCAGCAGTTACTCGAGGACGCGGGGCGGTCGCTGCACCTTC
CDR3 protein: CASSYSRTRGGRCTF